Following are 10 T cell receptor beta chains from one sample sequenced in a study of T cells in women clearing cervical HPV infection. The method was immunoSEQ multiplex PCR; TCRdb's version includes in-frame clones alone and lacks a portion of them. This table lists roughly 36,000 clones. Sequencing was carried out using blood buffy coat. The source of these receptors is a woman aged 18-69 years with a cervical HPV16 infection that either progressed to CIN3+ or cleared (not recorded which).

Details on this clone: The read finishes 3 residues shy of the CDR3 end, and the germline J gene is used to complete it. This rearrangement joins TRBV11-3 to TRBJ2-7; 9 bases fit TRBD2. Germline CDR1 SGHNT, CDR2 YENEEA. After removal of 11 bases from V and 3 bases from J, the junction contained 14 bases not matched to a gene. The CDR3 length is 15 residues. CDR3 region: CALLAGPPLIYEQYF. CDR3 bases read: TGTGCCTTGCTAGCGGGGCCCCCCCTAATCTACGAG.

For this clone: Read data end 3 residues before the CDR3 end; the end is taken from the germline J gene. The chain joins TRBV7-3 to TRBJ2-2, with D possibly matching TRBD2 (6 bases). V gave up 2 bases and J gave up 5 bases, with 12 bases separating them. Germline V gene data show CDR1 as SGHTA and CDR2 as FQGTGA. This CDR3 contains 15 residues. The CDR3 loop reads CASSLHMGGTGELFF. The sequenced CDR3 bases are TGTGCCAGCAGCTTACATATGGGGGGTACCGGGGAG.

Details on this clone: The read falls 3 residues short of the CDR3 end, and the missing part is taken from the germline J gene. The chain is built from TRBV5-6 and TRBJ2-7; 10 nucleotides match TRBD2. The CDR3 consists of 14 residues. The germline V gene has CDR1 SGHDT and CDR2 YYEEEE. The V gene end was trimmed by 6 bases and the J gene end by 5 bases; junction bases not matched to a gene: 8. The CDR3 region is CASTPSGSVHEQYF. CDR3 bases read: TGTGCCAGCACTCCTAGCGGGAGTGTACACGAG.

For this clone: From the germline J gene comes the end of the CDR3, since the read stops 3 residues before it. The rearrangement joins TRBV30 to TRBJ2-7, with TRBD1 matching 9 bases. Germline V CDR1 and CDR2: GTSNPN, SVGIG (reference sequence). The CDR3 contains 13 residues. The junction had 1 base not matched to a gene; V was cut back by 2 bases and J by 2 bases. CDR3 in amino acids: CAWSNRGPYEQYF. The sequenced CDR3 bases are TGTGCCTGGAGTAACAGGGGGCCCTACGAG. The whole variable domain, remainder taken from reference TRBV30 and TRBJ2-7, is SQTIHQWPATLVQPVGSPLSLECTVEGTSNPNLYWYRQAAGRGLQLLFYSVGIGQISSEVPQNLSASRPQDRQFILSSKKLLLSDSGFYLCAWSNRGPYEQYFGPGTRLTVT.

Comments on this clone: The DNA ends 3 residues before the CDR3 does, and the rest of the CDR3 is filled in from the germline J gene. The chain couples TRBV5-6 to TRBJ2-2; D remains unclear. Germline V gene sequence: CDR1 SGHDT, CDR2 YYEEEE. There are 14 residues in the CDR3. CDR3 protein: CASSLIATNEKLFF. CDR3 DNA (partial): TGTGCCAGCAGCTTGATCGCAACTAATGAAAAG. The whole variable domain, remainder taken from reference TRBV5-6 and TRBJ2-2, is DAGVTQSPTHLIKTRGQQVTLRCSPKSGHDTVSWYQQALGQGPQFIFQYYEEEERQRGNFPDRFSGHQFPNYSSELNVNALLLGDSALYLCASSLIATNEKLFFGEGSRLTVL.

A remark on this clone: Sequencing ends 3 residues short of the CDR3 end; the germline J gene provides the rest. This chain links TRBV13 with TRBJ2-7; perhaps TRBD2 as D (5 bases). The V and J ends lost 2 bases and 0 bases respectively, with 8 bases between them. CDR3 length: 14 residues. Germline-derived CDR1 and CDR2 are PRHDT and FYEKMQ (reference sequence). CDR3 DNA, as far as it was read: TGTGCCAGCAGCTTAAGCGGTGCCTCCTACGAG. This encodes CASSLSGASYE. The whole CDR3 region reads CASSLSGASYEQYF.

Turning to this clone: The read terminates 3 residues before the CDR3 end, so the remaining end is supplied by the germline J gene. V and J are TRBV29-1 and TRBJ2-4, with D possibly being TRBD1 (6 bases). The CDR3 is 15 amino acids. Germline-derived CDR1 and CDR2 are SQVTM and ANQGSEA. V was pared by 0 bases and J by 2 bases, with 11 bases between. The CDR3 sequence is CSVEDPRGTKNIQYF. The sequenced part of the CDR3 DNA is TGCAGCGTTGAAGATCCCAGGGGAACCAAAAACATT.

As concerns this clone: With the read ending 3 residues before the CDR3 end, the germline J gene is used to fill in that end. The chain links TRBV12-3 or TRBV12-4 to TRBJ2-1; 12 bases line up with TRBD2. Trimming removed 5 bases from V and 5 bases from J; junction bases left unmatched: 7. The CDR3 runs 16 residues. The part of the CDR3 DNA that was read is TGTGCCAGCAGTACTCAGACTAGCGGGGGTCACAATGAG. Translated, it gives CASSTQTSGGHNE. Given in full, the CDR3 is CASSTQTSGGHNEQFF.

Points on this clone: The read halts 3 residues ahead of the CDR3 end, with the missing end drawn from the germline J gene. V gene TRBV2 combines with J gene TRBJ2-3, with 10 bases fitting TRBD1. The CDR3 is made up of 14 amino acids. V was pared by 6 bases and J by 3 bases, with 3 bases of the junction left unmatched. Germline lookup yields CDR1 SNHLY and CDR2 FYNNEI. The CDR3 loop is CASRPGQGTDTQYF. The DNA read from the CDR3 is TGTGCCAGCAGACCGGGACAGGGGACAGATACG.

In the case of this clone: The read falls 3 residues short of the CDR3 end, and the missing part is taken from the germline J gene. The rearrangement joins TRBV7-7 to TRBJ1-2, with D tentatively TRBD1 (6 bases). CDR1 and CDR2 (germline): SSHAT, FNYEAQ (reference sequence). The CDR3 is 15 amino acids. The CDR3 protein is CASSFGRGSTDTYTF. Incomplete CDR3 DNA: TGTGCCAGCAGCTTTGGCAGGGGCAGCACAGATACC.